A single sample is the source of the 16 T cell receptor beta chains below, sequenced in a study of response to subunit inactivated influenza vaccine. MiXCR, run by TCRdb on the RT-PCR reads, gives a single entry per CDR3 protein. The sample has 600,000 to 700,000 distinct CDR3 sequences, approximately 14% seen once; the top ten hold 7.5% to 8%. Sequencing was performed on PBMCs from blood, taken 14 to 15 days before vaccination. The receptor source for this set is a man aged 50 to 60 who received an inactivated influenza vaccine.

The chain combines TRBV3-1 with TRBJ2-3; D is perhaps TRBD2 (7 bases). The germline gives CDR1 LGHDT, CDR2 YNNKEL (reference sequence). Trimming cost V 4 bases and J 6 bases, with 17 bases left between them. CDR3 length: 15 amino acids. The CDR3 loop is CASSRRTGGGDTQYF. The CDR3 region has the DNA TGTGCCAGCAGCCGGCGAACGGGGGGCGGCGATACGCAGTATTTT.

This clonotype has a handful of counts. The rearrangement uses TRBV5-1 and TRBJ2-5, with no clear D. V gave up 3 bases and J gave up 5 bases, with 17 bases separating them. The CDR3 length is 15 residues. Germline assignment: CDR1 SGHRS and CDR2 YFSETQ. Written as DNA, the CDR3 is TGCGCCAGCAGCTCCCTGACACTACCTGGGGAGACCCAGTACTTC. This sequence encodes CASSSLTLPGETQYF.

This clonotype was picked up many times. J is TRBJ1-2 and V is TRBV27, with 10 bases aligning to TRBD1. CDR3 length: 13 amino acids. CDR1 MNHEY and CDR2 SMNVEV come from the germline V gene (reference sequence). V was pared by 4 bases and J by 7 bases, with 3 bases of the junction left unmatched. CDR3 coding DNA: TGTGCCAGCAGTTCACGGACAGGGGGTGGCTACACCTTC. Translation: CASSSRTGGGYTF.

This clonotype was counted a few times. V gene TRBV5-1 combines with J gene TRBJ2-5, with D perhaps TRBD2 (7 bases). The CDR3 is 18 amino acids. Between the trimmed V and J ends, which lost 4 bases and 1 base, there was a span of 23 bases. Germline V gene sequence: CDR1 SGHRS, CDR2 YFSETQ. The CDR3 region has the DNA TGCGCCAGCAGCGAGACAGGTTTCCTCGGGGGGCCCCAAGAGACCCAGTACTTC. Its translation is CASSETGFLGGPQETQYF.

The sample holds a few counts of this clonotype. The chain carries TRBV7-2 and TRBJ2-3; D gene uncertain. There are 15 residues in the CDR3. CDR1 is SGHTA and CDR2 is FQGNSA in the germline V gene. V was cut by 1 base and J by 1 base, with 9 bases left in between. CDR3 region: CASSLVRRRTDTQYF. The CDR3 DNA sequence: TGTGCCAGCAGCTTAGTTCGCCGACGCACAGATACGCAGTATTTT.

The chain's CDR3 is CASSPRDTSIGEQYF. CDR3 DNA sequence: TGTGCCAGCTCACCCCGGGACACCAGTATTGGGGAGCAGTACTTC. The chain employs TRBV18 and TRBJ2-7, with D possibly TRBD1 on 6 matching bases. The germline CDR1 and CDR2 sequences are KGHSH and LQKENI. Trimming shortened V by 3 bases and J by 7 bases, and 19 bases separated the two germline ends. The CDR3 extends over 15 amino acids.

This clonotype was detected ten times or more. The V call is TRBV29-1, the J call TRBJ1-1; D not resolved. Deletions cut 4 bases from V and 3 bases from J, with 9 bases between. Germline values: CDR1 SQVTM, CDR2 ANQGSEA. The CDR3 spans 12 residues. The CDR3 spells CSVGRRDTEAFF. CDR3 nucleotide sequence: TGCAGCGTTGGCAGGAGGGACACTGAAGCTTTCTTT.

The chain carries TRBV30 and TRBJ2-5; a weak D match, TRBD1 (6 bases). Germline assignment: CDR1 GTSNPN and CDR2 SVGIG (reference sequence). The CDR3 runs 17 residues. Trimming cost V 0 bases and J 0 bases, with 17 bases left between them. The CDR3 DNA sequence: TGTGCCTGGAGTGTACATCTAAGGACAGACTACCAAGAGACCCAGTACTTC. The encoded protein is CAWSVHLRTDYQETQYF.

V gene TRBV6-2 or TRBV6-3 combines with J gene TRBJ2-5, with D possibly being TRBD2 (5 bases). The V gene lost 5 bases and the J gene lost 4 bases, with 11 bases spanning the gap. CDR3 size: 13 residues. Germline V CDR1 and CDR2: MNHEY, SVGEGT. The CDR3 sequence: CASSATRAETQYF. The CDR3 coding sequence is TGTGCCAGCAGTGCAACTAGAGCAGAGACCCAGTACTTC.

This chain connects TRBV24-1 to TRBJ1-1; D gene uncertain. The CDR3 consists of 14 residues. Germline loops: CDR1 KGHDR, CDR2 SFDVKD. V was clipped by 4 bases and J by 3 bases, with 11 bases between them. CDR3 sequence reads: CATSEPGRDTEAFF. CDR3 sequence (DNA): TGTGCCACCAGTGAGCCGGGTAGAGACACTGAAGCTTTCTTT.

There are many counts of this clonotype. The chain uses TRBV10-3 and TRBJ2-7; TRBD1 agrees at 7 bases. The CDR3 is 12 residues long. The J segment lost 4 bases and the V segment lost 5 bases, leaving 2 bases of the junction unmatched. CDR1 ENHRY and CDR2 SYGVKD come from the germline V gene. In nucleotides, the CDR3 is TGTGCCATCAGTCTACAGGGGTACGAGCAGTACTTC. It is translated as CAISLQGYEQYF.

This clonotype was counted many times. A read error may account for a junction end that differs from germline. V usage is TRBV7-7 and J usage is TRBJ1-1; no definite D call. The CDR3 runs 13 residues. Germline V gene sequence: CDR1 SSHAT, CDR2 FNYEAQ (reference sequence). The CDR3 spells CASSLGTNTEAFF. The DNA for the CDR3 is TGTGCTAGCAGCTTAGGAACGAACACTGAAGCTTTCTTT.

This clonotype was seen at least ten times. V is TRBV29-1 and J is TRBJ1-1; D might be TRBD1 (6 bases). The germline CDR1 and CDR2 sequences are SQVTM and ANQGSEA. CDR3 length: 13 residues. V was pared by 2 bases and J by 5 bases, with 12 bases between. The CDR3 nucleotides are TGCAGCGTTGAAAGGCAGGGGAGAACTGAAGCTTTCTTT. Translation gives CSVERQGRTEAFF.

DNA for the CDR3: TGTGCCAGCAGCCGGACAGTTAGGAACACTGAAGCTTTCTTT. Translating it yields CASSRTVRNTEAFF. This rearrangement joins TRBV7-9 to TRBJ1-1; maybe TRBD1 (6 bases). Trimming pared 5 bases from V and 1 base from J, leaving 11 bases between. The CDR3 sequence is 14 residues long. Per germline, CDR1 SEHNR and CDR2 FQNEAQ (reference sequence).

The sample holds a few counts of this clonotype. The V and J genes are TRBV10-3 and TRBJ2-1; D remains ambiguous. This CDR3 is 15 amino acids long. The V gene's germline CDR1 is ENHRY and CDR2 SYGVKD. The V and J ends lost 0 bases and 5 bases respectively, with 11 bases between them. CDR3 DNA sequence: TGTGCCATCAGTGAGTCGGCTAAGAGAAACAATGAGCAGTTCTTC. It specifies CAISESAKRNNEQFF.

This clonotype was seen a handful of times. The chain links TRBV10-3 to TRBJ2-1; D gene unclear. V lost 0 bases, J lost 8 bases, and 5 bases lay in between. Germline V gene data show CDR1 as ENHRY and CDR2 as SYGVKD. This CDR3 comprises 12 residues. Here the CDR3 DNA reads TGTGCCATCAGTGAGTCGTTGCATGAGCAGTTCTTC. This codes for CAISESLHEQFF.